This T cell receptor (beta chain) was observed in a study of OX40 agonist ivuxolimab in advanced cancers. Turning to the study itself: Those enrolled were 80% to 85% male, with a mean age of approximately 60 years and ages from roughly 20 to 85. Past anti-PD-1, anti-PD-L1 or anti-CTLA-4 therapy was accepted, and 40% had received some. Partial responses were recorded for three patients, including one with hepatocellular carcinoma and two with cutaneous melanoma.

This clone was seen a few times. Generated by immunoSEQ multiplex PCR, the TCRdb table keeps only in-frame clones and is missing some. The table has 50,000 to 60,000 clones, approximately 89% seen once; the top ten hold about 1%. Germline assignment: CDR1 MNHEY and CDR2 SMNVEV (reference sequence). Unmatched junction bases numbered 3, after V lost 6 bases and J lost 10 bases. The CDR3 is 12 amino acids. The rearrangement links TRBV27 to TRBJ2-1; 10 positions match TRBD2. The sample here was CD4+ or CD8+ T cells sorted from blood, taken in a trial of the OX40 agonist ivuxolimab. The receptor was isolated from an adult with an advanced solid tumor such as melanoma, head and neck, liver or kidney cancer. The CDR3 coding sequence is TGTGCCAGCAGAGATAGCGGGAGGGAGCAGTTCTTC. Its protein product is CASRDSGREQFF.